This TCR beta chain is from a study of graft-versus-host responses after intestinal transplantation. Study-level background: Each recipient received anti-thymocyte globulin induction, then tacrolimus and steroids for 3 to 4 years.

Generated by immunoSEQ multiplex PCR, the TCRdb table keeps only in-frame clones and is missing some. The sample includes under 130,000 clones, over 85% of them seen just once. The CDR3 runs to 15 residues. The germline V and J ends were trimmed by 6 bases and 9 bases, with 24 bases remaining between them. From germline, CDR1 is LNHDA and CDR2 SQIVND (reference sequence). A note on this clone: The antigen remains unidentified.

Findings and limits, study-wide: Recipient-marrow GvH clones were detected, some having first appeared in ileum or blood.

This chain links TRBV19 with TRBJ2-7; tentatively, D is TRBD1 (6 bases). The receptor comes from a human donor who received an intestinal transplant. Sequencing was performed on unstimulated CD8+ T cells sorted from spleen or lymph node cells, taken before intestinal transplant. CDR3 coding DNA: TGTGCCAGTAGCAAATCTACAGGGTTCGTGTTTGGGCAGTACTTC. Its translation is CASSKSTGFVFGQYF.